This T cell receptor (beta chain) was identified during a study of blood T cell repertoires in COVID-19. Study-level background: Sites in the United States, Italy and Spain provided acute and convalescent COVID-19 samples. PBMCs, B-cell-depleted T cells, or T cells provided the cDNA or gDNA that made up the material.

The authors' processing: Amplification from reference gene primers served as the basis for estimated nucleated cell counts. TCRdb's table, derived via immunoSEQ multiplex PCR, lists solely in-frame clones and lacks some. For V, J and clone size, that table is used; D and trimming come from the DNA. This sample has about 250,000 clones, with roughly 84% found just once. The specimen sequenced was peripheral blood. The source of this sequence is a woman aged 40 to 50 who had recovered from COVID-19.

This chain's CDR3 is CATSETRGVSTDTQYF. In DNA, the CDR3 is TGTGCCACCAGTGAAACGCGGGGGGTTAGCACAGATACGCAGTATTTT. V gene TRBV24-1 combines with J gene TRBJ2-3, with 8 bases aligning to TRBD2. Germline lookup yields CDR1 KGHDR and CDR2 SFDVKD. V shed 4 bases, J shed 0 bases, and the junction held 5 bases outside the gene matches. The CDR3 is made up of 16 amino acids.